The sequence of this TCR beta chain was determined in a study of blood T cells in healthy people across ages. It was about 10 milliliters of peripheral blood that were drawn from each donor. Each sample yielded at least 6 million isolated PBMCs. A J-beta primer mix and a sample-barcoded 5' primer were used in a second PCR of about 7 to 12 cycles. Every cDNA molecule carried a tag from a template-switch adaptor bearing 12 random nucleotides. TCRdb passed the 5' RACE reads through MiXCR, listing each CDR3 protein once. Here the sample spans approximately 350,000 distinct CDR3 sequences, 45% to 60% being singletons. Study results and limitations: It was found that TCR beta diversity correlated strongly with the percentage of naive T cells.

A few counts support this clonotype. What it binds is not known. A clone one base away is much larger, so this may be a read error. The CDR3 length is 14 residues. The V gene's germline CDR1 is LGHNA and CDR2 YNFKEQ. The genes are TRBV4-2 and TRBJ1-6; D is perhaps TRBD1 (5 bases). The sample comprised blood. The sequence derives from a man in his sixties in good health. The CDR3 DNA sequence: TGTGCCAGCAGCCAAGAAGGGGAGAATTCACCCCCCCACTTT. Its protein product is CASSQEGENSPPHF.